Below, 17 T cell receptor beta chains from the same sample are listed, as sequenced in a study of blood T cell repertoires in COVID-19. Method: immunoSEQ multiplex PCR; TCRdb's copy keeps in-frame clones and lacks some. The data hold some 370,000 clones, with 90% observed a single time. Sequencing was performed on peripheral blood. These receptor sequences come from a man between 18 and 29 years old with active or convalescent COVID-19.

This chain joins TRBV20-1 and TRBJ2-5; D is perhaps TRBD1 (6 bases). V was clipped by 7 bases and J by 0 bases, with 15 bases between them. CDR3 length: 14 residues. Germline lookup yields CDR1 DFQATT and CDR2 SNEGSKA (reference sequence). The CDR3 DNA sequence: TGCAGTGTTAGTTCCGGACAGTACCAAGAGACCCAGTACTTC. Its protein is CSVSSGQYQETQYF.

In this sample, this clone turned up once. The gene calls are TRBV6-5 and TRBJ2-7, with unresolved D. V was clipped by 6 bases and J by 6 bases, with 9 bases between them. CDR3 size: 11 residues. Germline V lookup: CDR1 MNHEY, CDR2 SVGAGI. CDR3 DNA sequence: TGTGCCAGCAGCTCGGTTTCCGAGCAGTACTTC. Amino acid sequence: CASSSVSEQYF.

The V gene is TRBV3-1 (or the pseudogene TRBV3-2), the J gene TRBJ2-1; TRBD2 agrees at 12 bases. This CDR3 region has 22 residues. The ends lost 3 bases at V and 0 bases at J; junction bases unmatched: 18. CDR1 and CDR2 from the germline V gene are LGHDT and YNNKEL (reference sequence). The CDR3 DNA reads TGTGCCAGCAGCCACAGCACCGGGACTGCTAGCGGGAGGGACAGCTCCTACAATGAGCAGTTCTTC. Translated: CASSHSTGTASGRDSSYNEQFF.

The genes are TRBV11-2 and TRBJ1-4, with D unclear. The length of the CDR3 is 15 residues. Germline CDR1 and CDR2: SGHAT and FQNNGV. V gave up 1 base and J gave up 8 bases, with 14 bases separating them. CDR3: CASSLGGREGEKLFF. For the CDR3, the DNA is TGTGCCAGCAGCTTAGGAGGGCGGGAGGGAGAAAAACTGTTTTTT.

The chain recombines TRBV25-1 with TRBJ1-4; no clear D gene. With 5 bases removed from V and 0 bases from J, the gap between germline ends came to 13 bases. The CDR3 consists of 16 residues. Germline-derived CDR1 and CDR2 are MGHDK and SYGVNS. This CDR3 is CASSRPGVATNEKLFF. The CDR3 nucleotides are TGTGCCAGCAGTCGCCCGGGAGTTGCAACTAATGAAAAACTGTTTTTT.

In DNA form, the CDR3 reads TGCGCCAGCAGCTTGGGCCACCAACAGTTTTACTACGAGCAGTACTTC. Translating it yields CASSLGHQQFYYEQYF. The rearrangement links TRBV5-1 to TRBJ2-7; no definite D call. The CDR3 runs to 16 residues. Germline CDR1 reads SGHRS; CDR2 reads YFSETQ. V lost 0 bases to trimming and J lost 3 bases, with 16 bases between them.

This chain uses TRBV4-2 with TRBJ2-7, with a possible D match to TRBD2 (5 bases). The V end lost 3 bases, the J end lost 7 bases, and 22 bases lay between the germline ends. The CDR3 runs to 16 residues. Germline V lookup: CDR1 LGHNA, CDR2 YNFKEQ. This CDR3 reads CASSQPRQRSTREQYF. CDR3 coding DNA: TGTGCCAGCAGCCAGCCCCGGCAGCGGTCAACTCGGGAGCAGTACTTC.

This chain links TRBV6-4 with TRBJ2-1; 10 bases line up with TRBD2. The length of the CDR3 is 16 residues. With V trimmed by 2 bases and J by 6 bases, 7 bases remained unmatched. Germline V gives CDR1 MRHNA, CDR2 SNTAGT. Written as DNA, the CDR3 is TGTGCCAGCAGTGACCCGGGGGGACTAGCGACCAATGAGCAGTTCTTC. Translated: CASSDPGGLATNEQFF.

The rearrangement links TRBV18 to TRBJ2-3; D gene ambiguous. V lost 3 bases and J lost 0, with 10 bases in between. The CDR3 has 15 amino acids. The germline V gene has CDR1 KGHSH and CDR2 LQKENI. CDR3 region: CASSPPGSSTDTQYF. CDR3 DNA sequence: TGTGCCAGCTCACCGCCAGGCTCTAGCACAGATACGCAGTATTTT.

V usage is TRBV7-9 and J usage is TRBJ2-1, with 7 bases fitting TRBD1. With 5 bases clipped from V and 6 bases from J, the junction kept 4 bases outside the gene matches. The CDR3 extends over 13 amino acids. Germline-derived CDR1 and CDR2 are SEHNR and FQNEAQ (reference sequence). CDR3: CASSLTGANEQFF. DNA of the CDR3: TGTGCCAGCAGCCTTACAGGGGCCAATGAGCAGTTCTTC. Full variable domain (outside the CDR3, taken from reference TRBV7-9 and TRBJ2-1): DTGVSQNPRHKITKRGQNVTFRCDPISEHNRLYWYRQTLGQGPEFLTYFQNEAQLEKSRLLSDRFSAERPKGSFSTLEIQRTEQGDSAMYLCASSLTGANEQFFGPGTRLTVL.

The chain recombines TRBV6-6 with TRBJ2-3, with D perhaps TRBD2 (6 bases). The length of the CDR3 is 16 residues. With 5 bases removed from V and 1 base from J, the gap between germline ends came to 16 bases. Germline CDR1 and CDR2: MNHNY and SVGAGI (reference sequence). Here the CDR3 DNA reads TGTGCCAGCAGTACCAGGGACTCGGAGGGCACAGATACGCAGTATTTT. This translates into CASSTRDSEGTDTQYF.

J is TRBJ1-6 and V is TRBV6-2 or TRBV6-3, with D perhaps matching TRBD1 (6 bases). Germline lookup yields CDR1 MNHEY and CDR2 SVGEGT. The CDR3 is 15 residues long. V was shortened by 4 bases and J by 8 bases, with 15 bases between the two germline ends. This CDR3 is CASSLAGAFYSPLHF. The CDR3 DNA is TGTGCCAGCAGTTTAGCGGGGGCGTTTTATTCACCCCTCCACTTT.

This rearrangement joins TRBV9 to TRBJ1-5, with a weak D call TRBD1 (5 bases). V gave up 4 bases and J gave up 0 bases, with 11 bases separating them. The germline V gene encodes CDR1 SGDLS and CDR2 YYNGEE. The CDR3 contains 15 residues. The CDR3 here is CASSTQGGSNQPQHF. The CDR3 nucleotides read TGTGCCAGCAGCACCCAGGGTGGTAGCAATCAGCCCCAGCATTTT.

This chain links TRBV4-2 with TRBJ1-5, with 8 bases fitting TRBD1. V gave up 1 base and J gave up 5 bases; unmatched junction bases: 4. CDR1 LGHNA and CDR2 YNFKEQ come from the germline V gene. CDR3 size: 15 residues. The CDR3: CASSQGGQGDQPQHF. DNA of the CDR3: TGTGCCAGCAGCCAAGGAGGACAGGGCGATCAGCCCCAGCATTTT.

The V and J genes are TRBV19 and TRBJ1-5; D remains unclear. From germline, CDR1 is LNHDA and CDR2 SQIVND (reference sequence). The CDR3 is 14 amino acids. Trimming took off 1 base at V and 0 bases at J, with 4 bases between the two ends. CDR3: CASSIAVSNQPQHF. Here the CDR3 DNA reads TGTGCCAGTAGTATAGCAGTTAGCAATCAGCCCCAGCATTTT.

The V gene is TRBV15, the J gene TRBJ2-7; the D gene is possibly TRBD1 (7 bases). CDR3 length equals 15 residues. Germline CDR1 LNHNV, CDR2 YYDKDF (reference sequence). Trimming left V 2 bases short and J 5 bases short, with 16 bases between. This CDR3 is CATSRPRQGGHEQYF. In nucleotides, the CDR3 is TGTGCCACCAGCAGACCTAGACAGGGAGGCCACGAGCAGTACTTC.

This clone was observed a single time. The sample holds other DNA sequences that translate to the same CDR3. This chain connects TRBV3-1 (or the pseudogene TRBV3-2) to TRBJ2-7; D ambiguous. Trimming stripped 0 bases from V and 4 bases from J, with 4 bases between. This CDR3 contains 12 residues. Per germline, CDR1 LGHDT and CDR2 YNNKEL (reference sequence). The CDR3 loop is CASSQDSYEQYF. CDR3 sequence (DNA): TGTGCCAGCAGCCAAGATTCTTACGAGCAGTACTTC.